The 12 T cell receptor beta chains given below trace back to one sample, sequenced in a study of cytomegalovirus exposure and HLA in healthy donors. TCRdb keeps only in-frame clones here, not all; method: immunoSEQ multiplex PCR. The profile shows some 160,000 clones, approximately 90% of them singletons. The material sequenced was PBMCs. These TCRs come from a man aged 18 to 35 in good health and CMV-seronegative.

This rearrangement joins TRBV4-1 to TRBJ1-2, with D perhaps matching TRBD1 (5 bases). The CDR3 extends over 14 amino acids. CDR1 MGHRA and CDR2 YSYEKL come from the germline V gene. Trimming took 4 bases from V and 2 from J, leaving 11 bases between them. The CDR3 DNA reads TGCGCCAGCAGCCTTCTGGGGCCGAACTATGGCTACACCTTC. Translating it yields CASSLLGPNYGYTF.

In nucleotides, the CDR3 is TGTGCCAGCAGCTTAGGGACTTACGAGCAGTACGTC. It specifies CASSLGTYEQYV. The genes are TRBV5-6 and TRBJ2-7; the D gene is possibly TRBD2 (6 bases). The CDR3 contains 12 residues. Deletions cut 2 bases from V and 4 bases from J, with 7 bases between. Germline V lookup: CDR1 SGHDT, CDR2 YYEEEE.

A single count supports this clone. V usage is TRBV5-1 and J usage is TRBJ2-1; no clear D. V was pared by 2 bases and J by 4 bases, with 4 bases between. The germline V gene encodes CDR1 SGHRS and CDR2 YFSETQ. The CDR3 covers 12 residues. CDR3 amino acids: CASSFLYNEQFF. In DNA, the CDR3 is TGCGCCAGCAGCTTCTTATACAATGAGCAGTTCTTC. Complete variable domain (other parts from reference TRBV5-1 and TRBJ2-1): KAGVTQTPRYLIKTRGQQVTLSCSPISGHRSVSWYQQTPGQGLQFLFEYFSETQRNKGNFPGRFSGRQFSNSRSEMNVSTLELGDSALYLCASSFLYNEQFFGPGTRLTVL.

The chain employs TRBV30 and TRBJ2-3; maybe TRBD2 (6 bases). V was pared by 1 base and J by 0 bases, with 11 bases between. CDR1 and CDR2 from the germline V gene are GTSNPN and SVGIG (reference sequence). The CDR3 is made up of 15 amino acids. CDR3 sequence: CAWSAGLRSTDTQYF. The CDR3 nucleotides read TGTGCCTGGAGTGCGGGACTCAGAAGCACAGATACGCAGTATTTT. Full variable domain (missing parts from reference TRBV30 and TRBJ2-3): SQTIHQWPATLVQPVGSPLSLECTVEGTSNPNLYWYRQAAGRGLQLLFYSVGIGQISSEVPQNLSASRPQDRQFILSSKKLLLSDSGFYLCAWSAGLRSTDTQYFGPGTRLTVL.

DNA for the CDR3: TGTGCCAGCAATCTGGGCGAGACCCAGTACTTC. It specifies CASNLGETQYF. V and J are TRBV2 and TRBJ2-5, with D hard to call. The germline V gene encodes CDR1 SNHLY and CDR2 FYNNEI. The V and J ends lost 7 bases and 5 bases respectively, with 8 bases between them. This CDR3 is 11 amino acids long.

The chain has TRBV10-1 and TRBJ1-1; 9 bases fit TRBD1. The V gene end was trimmed by 6 bases and the J gene end by 4 bases; junction bases not matched to a gene: 3. The CDR3 has 13 amino acids. Germline loops: CDR1 WNHNN, CDR2 SYGVQD (reference sequence). CDR3 sequence: CASSGQGSTEAFF. The CDR3 bases are TGCGCCAGCAGCGGACAGGGGAGCACTGAAGCTTTCTTT.

The chain couples TRBV27 to TRBJ1-1; TRBD1 might be the D (6 bases). CDR3 size: 15 residues. Looked up from germline, CDR1 is MNHEY and CDR2 is SMNVEV (reference sequence). Trimming pared 4 bases from V and 1 base from J, leaving 13 bases between. CDR3 region: CASSYQGMGNTEAFF. CDR3 in DNA: TGTGCCAGCAGTTATCAGGGGATGGGGAACACTGAAGCTTTCTTT.

The chain couples TRBV19 to TRBJ1-5; no definite D call. The CDR3 is 13 residues long. Germline V gene lookup returns CDR1 LNHDA and CDR2 SQIVND (reference sequence). With 8 bases removed from V and 4 bases from J, the gap between germline ends came to 12 bases. The CDR3 loop is CASGGVSNQPQHF. The CDR3 DNA reads TGTGCCAGTGGAGGAGTATCAAATCAGCCCCAGCATTTT.

The chain recombines TRBV11-2 with TRBJ2-1, with 11 bases identical to TRBD2. CDR3 length: 15 residues. From germline, CDR1 is SGHAT and CDR2 FQNNGV. The V segment lost 5 bases and the J segment 2 bases; nucleotides outside the gene matches: 2. CDR3 DNA sequence: TGTGCCAGCAGCCAGACTAGCGGGGCCTACAATGAGCAGTTCTTC. Protein: CASSQTSGAYNEQFF.

The genes are TRBV10-3 and TRBJ1-2; D might be TRBD1 (6 bases). CDR3 length: 16 residues. Germline V gene data show CDR1 as ENHRY and CDR2 as SYGVKD. Trimming took 6 bases from V and 10 from J, leaving 27 bases between them. The CDR3 bases are TGTGCCATCAGAACGGGACCCGGGACACCCCTCTACGACTACACCTTC. Its translation: CAIRTGPGTPLYDYTF.

V is TRBV7-2 and J is TRBJ2-1; 7 positions match TRBD1. CDR1 and CDR2 (germline): SGHTA, FQGNSA. The CDR3 length is 15 residues. The J segment lost 8 bases and the V segment lost 4 bases, leaving 11 bases of the junction unmatched. The CDR3 is CASSSTGFIHDEQFF. The CDR3 nucleotides read TGTGCCAGCAGCTCGACAGGGTTCATTCATGATGAGCAGTTCTTC.

Only one count was recorded for this clone. V usage is TRBV6-1 and J usage is TRBJ1-1; 10 nucleotides agree with TRBD1. Unmatched junction bases numbered 9, after V lost 1 base and J lost 4 bases. The germline CDR1 and CDR2 sequences are MNHNS and SASEGT. The CDR3 extends over 17 amino acids. CDR3 loop: CASSEGWWDRGTTEAFF. For the CDR3, the DNA is TGTGCCAGCAGTGAAGGGTGGTGGGACAGGGGAACCACTGAAGCTTTCTTT.